This record concerns one T cell receptor beta chain sequence. The CDR3 extends over 14 amino acids. Germline CDR1 reads LNHNV; CDR2 reads YYDKDF (reference sequence). V dropped 0 bases and J dropped 8 bases, with 13 bases sitting between them. The repertoire was sequenced with immunoSEQ multiplex PCR; TCRdb's copy has only in-frame clones and lacks some. The data contain roughly 200,000 clones, about 88% of them singletons. The sample belongs to a study of blood T cell repertoires in COVID-19. Sequenced sample: peripheral blood. The receptor was isolated from a man between 18 and 29 years old with active or convalescent COVID-19. This chain connects TRBV15 to TRBJ1-1; no clear D. CDR3 sequence reads: CATSRDLVTPEAFF. The CDR3 region has the DNA TGTGCCACCAGCAGAGATCTAGTAACACCAGAAGCTTTCTTT.